These T cell receptor beta chains were read from a single sample in a study of identical twins. TCRdb reprocessed the 5' RACE reads with MiXCR, giving one entry per CDR3 protein. In the table there are some 760,000 distinct CDR3 sequences, 15% to 20% of which are singletons. The same specimen was also included in a second study, on T cells expressing NK-cell markers.

The specimen was PBMCs. Receptors were obtained from a woman between 18 and 29 years old in good health. The CDR3 runs from the conserved cysteine through the conserved F or W. Some rows mark clone size as missing; the rest say once, few, many or name a class of expanded clone.

v_call: TRBV29-1
clone_size: -
j_call: TRBJ2-7
cdr3_aa: CSANTLRAEQYF

v_call: TRBV29-1
clone_size: many
j_call: TRBJ1-1
cdr3_aa: CSVRTTGLSNTEAFF

v_call: TRBV7-9
clone_size: -
j_call: TRBJ1-6
cdr3_aa: CASSVGQGNSPLHF

v_call: TRBV20-1
clone_size: -
j_call: TRBJ1-5
cdr3_aa: CSARVPDSNQPQHF

v_call: TRBV12-3/TRBV12-4
clone_size: few
j_call: TRBJ2-3
cdr3_aa: CASSHFSTDTQYF

v_call: TRBV4-3
clone_size: few
j_call: TRBJ1-6
cdr3_aa: CASSQVFRGTSNSPLHF

v_call: TRBV7-9
clone_size: few
j_call: TRBJ1-5
cdr3_aa: CASSLREGQPQHF

v_call: TRBV29-1
clone_size: few
j_call: TRBJ2-3
cdr3_aa: CSVDPVRDTQYF

v_call: TRBV30
clone_size: -
j_call: TRBJ2-1
cdr3_aa: CAWNPGQTNNEQFF

v_call: TRBV5-1
clone_size: few
j_call: TRBJ2-5
cdr3_aa: CASSYGQAGETQYF

v_call: TRBV10-3
clone_size: few
j_call: TRBJ2-1
cdr3_aa: CAISGGLDSFYNEQFF

v_call: TRBV21-1
clone_size: -
j_call: TRBJ2-1
cdr3_aa: CASSFWGPDLNEQFF

v_call: TRBV7-9
clone_size: few
j_call: TRBJ2-7
cdr3_aa: CASSPLGLAFSYEQYF

v_call: TRBV20-1
clone_size: few
j_call: TRBJ2-7
cdr3_aa: CSARDRRLSYEQYF

v_call: TRBV7-7
clone_size: many
j_call: TRBJ2-1
cdr3_aa: CASSLNEGSGVEQFF

v_call: TRBV7-4
clone_size: -
j_call: TRBJ1-5
cdr3_aa: CASSLRVHDQPQHF

v_call: TRBV12-3/TRBV12-4
clone_size: few
j_call: TRBJ1-1
cdr3_aa: CASSSLANTEAFF

v_call: TRBV7-9
clone_size: few
j_call: TRBJ1-4
cdr3_aa: CASSPDGGLGEKLFF

v_call: TRBV29-1
clone_size: few
j_call: TRBJ2-7
cdr3_aa: CSVGAGAGEQYF

v_call: TRBV25-1
clone_size: few
j_call: TRBJ2-7
cdr3_aa: CASSQTGPRTYEQYF

v_call: TRBV6-1
clone_size: few
j_call: TRBJ2-1
cdr3_aa: CASSLREGGFNEQFF

v_call: TRBV14
clone_size: -
j_call: TRBJ2-2
cdr3_aa: CASSPTVNTGELFF

v_call: TRBV21-1
clone_size: -
j_call: TRBJ1-1
cdr3_aa: CASSKQGTCDTEAFF

v_call: TRBV7-9
clone_size: -
j_call: TRBJ2-5
cdr3_aa: CASSFRAAGETQYF

v_call: TRBV7-9
clone_size: -
j_call: TRBJ1-1
cdr3_aa: CASSPIELNTEAFF

v_call: TRBV6-5
clone_size: -
j_call: TRBJ2-1
cdr3_aa: CASSSPWGSSYNEQFF

v_call: TRBV20-1
clone_size: -
j_call: TRBJ2-1
cdr3_aa: CSARWADNEQFF

v_call: TRBV2
clone_size: -
j_call: TRBJ2-2
cdr3_aa: CASSEAWTGELFF

v_call: TRBV28
clone_size: -
j_call: TRBJ2-3
cdr3_aa: CASSFIGQTDTQYF

v_call: TRBV9
clone_size: few
j_call: TRBJ2-3
cdr3_aa: CASSVGLAGGLDTQYF

v_call: TRBV12-3/TRBV12-4
clone_size: -
j_call: TRBJ2-5
cdr3_aa: CASTLGDRDQETQYF

v_call: TRBV7-9
clone_size: few
j_call: TRBJ2-7
cdr3_aa: CASSNTRNSPYEQYF

v_call: TRBV30
clone_size: -
j_call: TRBJ2-7
cdr3_aa: CAWSINLGYEQYF

v_call: TRBV7-8
clone_size: -
j_call: TRBJ2-1
cdr3_aa: CASSEGDSGNEQFF

v_call: TRBV5-1
clone_size: few
j_call: TRBJ2-7
cdr3_aa: CASSLASSGPSYEQYF

v_call: TRBV5-1
clone_size: -
j_call: TRBJ1-1
cdr3_aa: CASSLRQGSQLF

v_call: TRBV30
clone_size: -
j_call: TRBJ2-7
cdr3_aa: CAWSAPVVPYEQYF

v_call: TRBV20-1
clone_size: many
j_call: TRBJ2-1
cdr3_aa: CSASDRGNEQFF

v_call: TRBV7-2
clone_size: few
j_call: TRBJ2-1
cdr3_aa: CASSLWGGAIYNEQFF

v_call: TRBV29-1
clone_size: -
j_call: TRBJ2-1
cdr3_aa: CSVGTSGGNEQFF

v_call: TRBV7-9
clone_size: -
j_call: TRBJ2-4
cdr3_aa: CASSLDGGAKNIQYF

v_call: TRBV11-1
clone_size: few
j_call: TRBJ2-7
cdr3_aa: CASSLSGTSGRMGYEQYF

v_call: TRBV20-1
clone_size: -
j_call: TRBJ2-7
cdr3_aa: CSPRQGSYEQYF

v_call: TRBV7-2
clone_size: -
j_call: TRBJ2-7
cdr3_aa: CASSLGPSVSYEQYF

v_call: TRBV5-5
clone_size: -
j_call: TRBJ2-7
cdr3_aa: CASSRGTGGAYEQYF

v_call: TRBV20-1
clone_size: -
j_call: TRBJ2-7
cdr3_aa: CSAPPGTGPEQYF

v_call: TRBV7-9
clone_size: -
j_call: TRBJ2-7
cdr3_aa: CASSPQGYYEQYF

v_call: TRBV10-3
clone_size: -
j_call: TRBJ1-2
cdr3_aa: CAISEGLGGYTF

v_call: TRBV10-3
clone_size: few
j_call: TRBJ2-2
cdr3_aa: CAISESSGQNTGELFF

v_call: TRBV6-5
clone_size: -
j_call: TRBJ2-7
cdr3_aa: CASSYPGAINEQYF

v_call: TRBV7-6
clone_size: -
j_call: TRBJ2-7
cdr3_aa: CASSLTGTGSSYEQYF

v_call: TRBV7-2
clone_size: few
j_call: TRBJ2-1
cdr3_aa: CASSLASGSLGYEQFF

v_call: TRBV5-1
clone_size: few
j_call: TRBJ2-1
cdr3_aa: CASTSDRVNEQFF

v_call: TRBV2
clone_size: -
j_call: TRBJ2-3
cdr3_aa: CASSAILPTDTQYF

v_call: TRBV7-2
clone_size: few
j_call: TRBJ2-7
cdr3_aa: CASSHRDPLEQYF